One and the same sample provided the 25 T cell receptor beta chains below, sequenced in a study of brain T cells in children with intractable seizures (dated by TCRdb to about 2021). The library relied on the immunoSEQ multiplex PCR assay. In its TCRdb copy, this immuneACCESS table keeps in-frame sequences only and misses some clones. Where compared with another copy, unresolved V genes explain less than half of these, and the others have no known cause. The sample table lists tens of thousands of clones, 85% to 95% of them with a count of one. Clones ranked in the top ten supply roughly 1.5% of the sample. The time point label, as the study defines it: resected brain tissue, or blood drawn just prior to surgery. The material was peripheral blood, obtained at surgery. These receptors all come from a boy under two years old with tuberous sclerosis and intractable seizures.

This clone was counted once. V is TRBV6-5 and J is TRBJ2-5; D is perhaps TRBD2 (6 bases). The CDR3 totals 14 residues. V lost 4 bases and J lost 2, with 11 bases in between. CDR1 is MNHEY, CDR2 SVGAGI, per germline. As DNA, the CDR3 is TGTGCCAGCAGTTGGAGGGCCGCTCAAGAGACCCAGTACTTC. Protein sequence: CASSWRAAQETQYF.

This chain joins TRBV20-1 and TRBJ2-1; TRBD2 might be the D (6 bases). Trimming stripped 3 bases from V and 10 bases from J, with 19 bases between. Germline V lookup: CDR1 DFQATT, CDR2 SNEGSKA (reference sequence). This CDR3 region has 14 residues. The chain's CDR3 is CSASREGRGKEQFF. For the CDR3, the DNA is TGCAGTGCTAGTCGTGAAGGGCGGGGCAAGGAGCAGTTCTTC.

This chain connects TRBV7-8 to TRBJ1-6; no clear D. CDR3 length: 20 residues. Germline values: CDR1 SGHVS, CDR2 FQNEAQ. The germline V and J ends were trimmed by 2 bases and 1 base, with 21 bases remaining between them. CDR3 bases: TGTGCCAGCAGCTTATTCGCGTCCGGGCCCCAGAGGTCCTATAATTCACCCCTCCACTTT. This translates into CASSLFASGPQRSYNSPLHF. Combining the CDR3 with reference TRBV7-8 and TRBJ1-6 gives the whole variable domain GAGVSQSPRYKVAKRGQDVALRCDPISGHVSLFWYQQALGQGPEFLTYFQNEAQLDKSGLPSDRFFAERPEGSVSTLKIQRTQQEDSAVYLCASSLFASGPQRSYNSPLHFGNGTRLTVT.

The V gene is TRBV6-5, the J gene TRBJ2-2; TRBD1 agrees at 8 bases. Germline CDR1 is MNHEY and CDR2 is SVGAGI. The CDR3 is 15 residues long. With V trimmed by 0 bases and J by 6 bases, 3 bases remained unmatched. DNA of the CDR3: TGTGCCAGCAGTTACTCGGACAGGGACGCCGGGGAGCTGTTTTTT. Translation gives CASSYSDRDAGELFF.

This chain links TRBV3-1 (or the pseudogene TRBV3-2) with TRBJ1-2; possible D gene TRBD1, 6 bases. The CDR3 extends over 12 amino acids. The V end was cut by 6 bases, the J end by 8 bases, with 13 bases between. CDR1 and CDR2 (germline): LGHDT, YNNKEL (reference sequence). The CDR3 coding sequence is TGTGCCAGCAGACAGGGTGCCGCAGGCTACACCTTC. Translating gives CASRQGAAGYTF.

J is TRBJ1-4 and V is TRBV5-1; the D is unclear. Looked up from germline, CDR1 is SGHRS and CDR2 is YFSETQ. The CDR3 has 14 residues. V was shortened by 0 bases and J by 7 bases, with 10 bases between the two germline ends. The CDR3 nucleotides are TGCGCCAGCAGCTTGGGGGCCTCAGGTGAAAAACTGTTTTTT. Encoded protein: CASSLGASGEKLFF.

The chain uses TRBV30 and TRBJ2-2; D ambiguous. Germline V gene lookup returns CDR1 GTSNPN and CDR2 SVGIG (reference sequence). Trimming shortened V by 4 bases and J by 5 bases, and 11 bases separated the two germline ends. CDR3 length equals 13 residues. CDR3 loop: CAWNQDGTGELFF. CDR3 sequence (DNA): TGTGCCTGGAACCAGGACGGTACCGGGGAGCTGTTTTTT.

This chain joins TRBV6-4 and TRBJ1-6; no clear D gene. The CDR3 covers 15 residues. Trimming removed 3 bases at V and 0 bases at J, with 6 bases between. Germline values: CDR1 MRHNA, CDR2 SNTAGT. The CDR3 spells CASSERSSYNSPLHF. The DNA of the CDR3 is TGTGCCAGCAGTGAACGGAGCTCCTATAATTCACCCCTCCACTTT.

In its sample, this clone was seen once. The CDR3 bases are TGTGCCAGCAGCACGACTAGCAGCGGGGAGCTGTTTTTT. Translated, it gives CASSTTSSGELFF. The rearrangement uses TRBV11-2 and TRBJ2-2; 7 positions agree with TRBD2. There are 13 residues in the CDR3. V gave up 5 bases and J gave up 7 bases; unmatched junction bases: 4. Germline values: CDR1 SGHAT, CDR2 FQNNGV.

The rearrangement links TRBV5-4 to TRBJ2-6; unclear D gene. V was pared by 3 bases and J by 0 bases, with 7 bases between. Germline V gives CDR1 SGHNT, CDR2 YYREEE (reference sequence). This CDR3 is built from 15 residues. The CDR3, as DNA: TGTGCCAGCAGCTCGAAGAGCTCTGGGGCCAACGTCCTGACTTTC. This encodes CASSSKSSGANVLTF. Full variable domain (missing parts from reference TRBV5-4 and TRBJ2-6): ETGVTQSPTHLIKTRGQQVTLRCSSQSGHNTVSWYQQALGQGPQFIFQYYREEENGRGNFPPRFSGLQFPNYSSELNVNALELDDSALYLCASSSKSSGANVLTFGAGSRLTVL.

This sequence joins TRBV11-2 and TRBJ2-3; weak D call: TRBD2 (5 bases). The germline V and J ends were trimmed by 4 bases and 4 bases, with 15 bases remaining between them. Germline assignment: CDR1 SGHAT and CDR2 FQNNGV. The CDR3 loop spans 15 amino acids. CDR3 bases: TGTGCCAGCAGCTCTACCCCGGGGTACTCAGATACGCAGTATTTT. It translates to CASSSTPGYSDTQYF.

V is TRBV7-9 and J is TRBJ1-1; D ambiguous. Germline-derived CDR1 and CDR2 are SEHNR and FQNEAQ (reference sequence). The length of the CDR3 is 17 residues. V lost 5 bases to trimming and J lost 0 bases, with 19 bases between them. The CDR3 DNA sequence: TGTGCCAGCAGCCTCCTGGGCGGGGTGATAATGAACACTGAAGCTTTCTTT. This codes for CASSLLGGVIMNTEAFF.

The chain couples TRBV24-1 to TRBJ2-7; 9 bases line up with TRBD2. Germline CDR1 is KGHDR and CDR2 is SFDVKD. The ends lost 5 bases at V and 0 bases at J; junction bases unmatched: 4. The CDR3 consists of 15 residues. CDR3 sequence reads: CATSVAREGSYEQYF. The CDR3 DNA reads TGTGCCACCAGTGTCGCGCGGGAGGGCTCCTACGAGCAGTACTTC.

V usage is TRBV10-2 and J usage is TRBJ2-1; the D gene is possibly TRBD2 (6 bases). Between the trimmed V and J ends, which lost 2 bases and 10 bases, there was a span of 9 bases. This CDR3 is built from 12 residues. Germline assignment: CDR1 WSHSY and CDR2 SAAADI. CDR3 sequence reads: CASSETSLEQFF. CDR3 bases: TGCGCCAGCAGTGAGACTAGCTTGGAGCAGTTCTTC.

V is TRBV2 and J is TRBJ2-7; D is undetermined. V was pared by 5 bases and J by 5 bases, with 25 bases between. Germline values: CDR1 SNHLY, CDR2 FYNNEI. The length of the CDR3 is 17 residues. CDR3 coding DNA: TGTGCCAGCAGTATGGACCGAGGAGTCCGAGGAGCGAACGAGCAGTACTTC. Residues: CASSMDRGVRGANEQYF.

V usage is TRBV7-3 and J usage is TRBJ2-2; D is undetermined. This CDR3 is built from 15 residues. V lost 5 bases to trimming and J lost 1 base, with 11 bases between them. Per the germline V gene, CDR1 is SGHTA and CDR2 is FQGTGA. CDR3 sequence reads: CASSLNSRNTGELFF. The CDR3 nucleotides read TGTGCCAGCAGCCTGAACAGCAGGAACACCGGGGAGCTGTTTTTT.

This clone was seen a few times. The chain uses TRBV19 and TRBJ1-5, with D uncertain. Trimming stripped 3 bases from V and 0 bases from J, with 6 bases between. The CDR3 spans 14 residues. Germline CDR1 is LNHDA and CDR2 is SQIVND (reference sequence). Here the CDR3 reads CASSMRHSNQPQHF. CDR3 in DNA: TGTGCCAGTAGTATGAGGCATAGCAATCAGCCCCAGCATTTT.

This chain joins TRBV10-3 and TRBJ2-5; possibly TRBD2 for D (6 bases). Germline lookup yields CDR1 ENHRY and CDR2 SYGVKD. The CDR3 runs 12 residues. V lost 10 bases to trimming and J lost 4 bases, with 13 bases between them. CDR3 DNA: TGTGCCACCGCAACCGGGGGAGAGACCCAGTACTTC. Encoded protein: CATATGGETQYF.

This rearrangement joins TRBV19 to TRBJ1-2; D may be TRBD1 (5 bases). The germline V and J ends were trimmed by 0 bases and 8 bases, with 16 bases remaining between them. The CDR3 is 15 residues long. From germline, CDR1 is LNHDA and CDR2 SQIVND (reference sequence). CDR3 DNA: TGTGCCAGTAGTATAGATATTCCAGGGCTTGGCGGCTACACCTTC. This encodes CASSIDIPGLGGYTF.

The chain is built from TRBV5-1 and TRBJ2-5; 7 positions agree with TRBD1. Losses at the gene ends were 6 bases for V and 5 bases for J; bases not matched to a gene: 13. The CDR3 spans 15 residues. Germline V CDR1 and CDR2: SGHRS, YFSETQ. Here the CDR3 DNA reads TGCGCCAGCACCACGATAGGGGGCTATGCGGAGACCCAGTACTTC. This translates into CASTTIGGYAETQYF.

The chain combines TRBV25-1 with TRBJ2-7; D may be TRBD1 (6 bases). This CDR3 spans 14 amino acids. V gave up 2 bases and J gave up 4 bases, with 12 bases separating them. Germline lookup yields CDR1 MGHDK and CDR2 SYGVNS. The CDR3 DNA is TGTGCCAGCAGTGAAGACAGGCAATTGTACGAGCAGTACTTC. Translation gives CASSEDRQLYEQYF.

The chain carries TRBV5-1 and TRBJ2-2; TRBD1 is a possible D gene (6 bases). CDR3 length: 13 residues. Germline V CDR1 and CDR2: SGHRS, YFSETQ. With 6 bases removed from V and 7 bases from J, the gap between germline ends came to 13 bases. The CDR3 nucleotides are TGCGCCAGCACCACAGGGAGAGGCGGGGAGCTGTTTTTT. Translation gives CASTTGRGGELFF.

This chain links TRBV7-9 with TRBJ2-3; D gene uncertain. This CDR3 is 12 amino acids long. The germline V gene has CDR1 SEHNR and CDR2 FQNEAQ (reference sequence). Trimming cost V 7 bases and J 4 bases, with 9 bases left between them. CDR3 bases: TGTGCCAGCACCCGTCGGGCAGATACGCAGTATTTT. This sequence encodes CASTRRADTQYF. Full variable domain (outside the CDR3, taken from reference TRBV7-9 and TRBJ2-3): DTGVSQNPRHKITKRGQNVTFRCDPISEHNRLYWYRQTLGQGPEFLTYFQNEAQLEKSRLLSDRFSAERPKGSFSTLEIQRTEQGDSAMYLCASTRRADTQYFGPGTRLTVL.

The chain is built from TRBV7-9 and TRBJ2-7; D is possibly TRBD1 (6 bases). The CDR3 contains 14 residues. Trimming shortened V by 1 base and J by 5 bases, and 12 bases separated the two germline ends. From germline, CDR1 is SEHNR and CDR2 FQNEAQ (reference sequence). CDR3 in amino acids: CASSLVHPGDEQYF. CDR3 nucleotide sequence: TGTGCCAGCAGCTTAGTACACCCAGGGGACGAGCAGTACTTC.

The V gene is TRBV7-9, the J gene TRBJ2-5; 13 bases agree with TRBD2. Germline V gene sequence: CDR1 SEHNR, CDR2 FQNEAQ (reference sequence). Trimming removed 4 bases from V and 7 bases from J; junction bases left unmatched: 9. This CDR3 comprises 16 residues. The CDR3 here is CASSSLGLAGFGTQYF. DNA for the CDR3: TGTGCCAGCAGCTCCTTGGGACTAGCGGGATTCGGGACCCAGTACTTC.